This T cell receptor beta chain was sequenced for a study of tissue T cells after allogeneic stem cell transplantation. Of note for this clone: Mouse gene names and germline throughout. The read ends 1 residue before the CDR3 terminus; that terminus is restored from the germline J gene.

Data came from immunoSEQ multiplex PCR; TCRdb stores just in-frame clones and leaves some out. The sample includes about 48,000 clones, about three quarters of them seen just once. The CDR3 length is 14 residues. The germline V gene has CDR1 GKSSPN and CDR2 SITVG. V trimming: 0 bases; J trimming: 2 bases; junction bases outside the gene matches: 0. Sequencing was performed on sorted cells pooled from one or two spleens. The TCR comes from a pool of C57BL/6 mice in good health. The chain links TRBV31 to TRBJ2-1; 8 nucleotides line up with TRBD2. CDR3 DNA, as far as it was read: TGTGCCTGGAGTCTACTGGGGGACTATGCTGAGCAGTTC. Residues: CAWSLLGDYAEQF. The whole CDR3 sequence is CAWSLLGDYAEQFF. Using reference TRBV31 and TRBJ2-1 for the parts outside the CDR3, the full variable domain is AQTIHQWPVAEIKAVGSPLSLGCTIKGKSSPNLYWYWQATGGTLQQLFYSITVGQVESVVQLNLSASRPKDDQFILSTEKLLLSHSGFYLCAWSLLGDYAEQFFGPGTRLTVL.